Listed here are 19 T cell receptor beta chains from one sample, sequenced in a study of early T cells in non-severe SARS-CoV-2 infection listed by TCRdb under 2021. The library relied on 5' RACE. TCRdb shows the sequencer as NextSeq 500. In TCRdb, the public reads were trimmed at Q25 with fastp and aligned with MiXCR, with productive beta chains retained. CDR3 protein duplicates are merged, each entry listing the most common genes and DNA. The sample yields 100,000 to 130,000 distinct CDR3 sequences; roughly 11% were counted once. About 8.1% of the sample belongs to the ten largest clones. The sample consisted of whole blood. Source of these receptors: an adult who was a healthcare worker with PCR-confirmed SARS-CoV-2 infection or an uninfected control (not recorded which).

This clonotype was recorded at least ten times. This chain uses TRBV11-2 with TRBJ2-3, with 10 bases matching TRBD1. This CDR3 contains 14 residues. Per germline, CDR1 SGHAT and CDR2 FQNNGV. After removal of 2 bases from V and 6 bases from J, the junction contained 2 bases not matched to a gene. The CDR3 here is CASSLRTGGDTQYF. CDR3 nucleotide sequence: TGTGCCAGCAGCTTAAGGACAGGGGGGGATACGCAGTATTTT.

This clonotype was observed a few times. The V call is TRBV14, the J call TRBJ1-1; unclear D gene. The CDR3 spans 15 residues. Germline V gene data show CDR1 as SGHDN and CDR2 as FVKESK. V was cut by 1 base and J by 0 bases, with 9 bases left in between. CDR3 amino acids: CASSQVRDMNTEAFF. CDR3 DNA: TGTGCCAGCAGCCAAGTCCGGGATATGAACACTGAAGCTTTCTTT.

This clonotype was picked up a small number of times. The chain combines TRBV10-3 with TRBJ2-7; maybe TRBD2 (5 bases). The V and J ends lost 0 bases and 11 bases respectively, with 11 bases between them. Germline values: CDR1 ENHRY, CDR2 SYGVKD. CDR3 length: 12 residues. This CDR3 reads CAISESDFREYF. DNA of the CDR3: TGTGCCATCAGTGAGTCGGACTTTCGGGAGTACTTC.

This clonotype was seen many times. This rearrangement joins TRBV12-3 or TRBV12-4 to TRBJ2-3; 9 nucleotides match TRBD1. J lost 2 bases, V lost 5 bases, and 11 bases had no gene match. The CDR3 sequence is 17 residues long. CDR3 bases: TGTGCCAGCAGTCTCGGGACAGGGAGGCCGAACACAGATACGCAGTATTTT. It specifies CASSLGTGRPNTDTQYF.

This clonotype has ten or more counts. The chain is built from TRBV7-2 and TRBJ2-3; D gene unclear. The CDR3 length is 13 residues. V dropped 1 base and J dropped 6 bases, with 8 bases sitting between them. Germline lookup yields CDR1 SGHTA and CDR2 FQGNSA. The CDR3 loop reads CASSLGPRDTQYF. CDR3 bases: TGTGCCAGCAGCTTAGGGCCCCGGGATACGCAGTATTTT.

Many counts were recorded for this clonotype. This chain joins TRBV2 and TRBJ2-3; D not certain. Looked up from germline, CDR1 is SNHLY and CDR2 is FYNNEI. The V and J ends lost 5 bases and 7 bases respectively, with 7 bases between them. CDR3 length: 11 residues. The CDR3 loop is CASSWRNTQYF. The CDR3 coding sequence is TGTGCCAGCAGTTGGCGAAATACGCAGTATTTT.

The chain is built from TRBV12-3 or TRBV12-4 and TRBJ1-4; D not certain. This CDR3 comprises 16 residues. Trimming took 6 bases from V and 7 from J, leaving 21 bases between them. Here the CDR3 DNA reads TGTGCCAGCAGCCCCGTAGGAGGGCGAGCAAGTGAAAAACTGTTTTTT. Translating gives CASSPVGGRASEKLFF.

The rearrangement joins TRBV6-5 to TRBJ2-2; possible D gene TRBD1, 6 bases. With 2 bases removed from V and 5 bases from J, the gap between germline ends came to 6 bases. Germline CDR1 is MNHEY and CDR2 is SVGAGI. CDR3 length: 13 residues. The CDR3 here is CASSYGTTGELFF. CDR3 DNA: TGTGCCAGCAGTTACGGGACAACCGGGGAGCTGTTTTTT.

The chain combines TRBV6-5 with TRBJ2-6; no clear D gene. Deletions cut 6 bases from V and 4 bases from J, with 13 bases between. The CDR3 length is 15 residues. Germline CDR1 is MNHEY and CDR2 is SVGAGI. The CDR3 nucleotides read TGTGCCAGCAGCTCCCGACCGCACGGGGCCAACGTCCTGACTTTC. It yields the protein CASSSRPHGANVLTF.

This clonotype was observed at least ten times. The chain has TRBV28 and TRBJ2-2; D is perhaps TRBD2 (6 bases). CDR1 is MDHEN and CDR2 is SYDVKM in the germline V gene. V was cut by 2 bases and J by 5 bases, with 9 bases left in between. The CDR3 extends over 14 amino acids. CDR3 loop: CASSLGTHTGELFF. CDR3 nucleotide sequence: TGTGCCAGCAGTTTAGGGACTCATACCGGGGAGCTGTTTTTT.

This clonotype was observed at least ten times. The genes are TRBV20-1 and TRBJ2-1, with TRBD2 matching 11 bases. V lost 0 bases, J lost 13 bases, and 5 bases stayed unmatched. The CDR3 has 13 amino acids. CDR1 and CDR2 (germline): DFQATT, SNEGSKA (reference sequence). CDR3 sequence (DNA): TGCAGTGCTAGAGAGGTAACTAGCGGGAGACAGTTCTTC. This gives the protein CSAREVTSGRQFF.

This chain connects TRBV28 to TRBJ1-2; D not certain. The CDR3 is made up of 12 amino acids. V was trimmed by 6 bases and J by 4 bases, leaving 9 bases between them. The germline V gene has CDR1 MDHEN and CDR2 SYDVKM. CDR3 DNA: TGTGCCAGCAGCGTAGAGGTCTATGGCTACACCTTC. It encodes CASSVEVYGYTF.

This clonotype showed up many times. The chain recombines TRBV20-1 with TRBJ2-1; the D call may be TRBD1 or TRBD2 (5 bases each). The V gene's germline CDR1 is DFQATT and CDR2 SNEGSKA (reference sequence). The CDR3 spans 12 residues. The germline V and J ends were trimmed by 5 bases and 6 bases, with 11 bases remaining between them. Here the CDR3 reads CSAWGSANEQFF. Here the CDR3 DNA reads TGCAGTGCTTGGGGGAGTGCCAATGAGCAGTTCTTC.

The CDR3 DNA reads as TGTGCCAGCAGTGAACTGTGGTCCCAGGGTTCCGAGCAGTACTTC. Encoded protein: CASSELWSQGSEQYF. The rearrangement links TRBV2 to TRBJ2-7, with a weak D call TRBD1 (5 bases). This CDR3 is 15 amino acids long. The germline V gene has CDR1 SNHLY and CDR2 FYNNEI. Deletions cut 2 bases from V and 6 bases from J, with 17 bases between.

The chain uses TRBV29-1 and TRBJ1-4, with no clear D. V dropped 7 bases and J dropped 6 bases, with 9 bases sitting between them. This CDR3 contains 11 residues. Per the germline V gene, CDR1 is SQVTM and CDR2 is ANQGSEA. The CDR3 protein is CSAGEDEKLFF. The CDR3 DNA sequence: TGCAGCGCCGGTGAGGATGAAAAACTGTTTTTT.

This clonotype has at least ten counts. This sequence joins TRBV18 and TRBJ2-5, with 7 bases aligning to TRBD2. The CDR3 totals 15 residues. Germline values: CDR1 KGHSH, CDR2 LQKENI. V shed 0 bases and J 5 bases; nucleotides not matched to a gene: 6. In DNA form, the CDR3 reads TGTGCCAGCTCACCACCCCGGGGAGGGATGGAGACCCAGTACTTC. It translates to CASSPPRGGMETQYF. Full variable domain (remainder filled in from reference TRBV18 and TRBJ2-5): NAGVMQNPRHLVRRRGQEARLRCSPMKGHSHVYWYRQLPEEGLKFMVYLQKENIIDESGMPKERFSAEFPKEGPSILRIQQVVRGDSAAYFCASSPPRGGMETQYFGPGTRLLVL.

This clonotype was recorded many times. DNA of the CDR3: TGTGCCAGCAGTTACTCGATTGCGGGAGGGAACAATGAGCAGTTCTTC. Amino acid sequence: CASSYSIAGGNNEQFF. The genes are TRBV6-5 and TRBJ2-1, with 9 bases identical to TRBD2. With V trimmed by 0 bases and J by 5 bases, 5 bases remained unmatched. Germline V gene sequence: CDR1 MNHEY, CDR2 SVGAGI. The CDR3 has 16 amino acids.

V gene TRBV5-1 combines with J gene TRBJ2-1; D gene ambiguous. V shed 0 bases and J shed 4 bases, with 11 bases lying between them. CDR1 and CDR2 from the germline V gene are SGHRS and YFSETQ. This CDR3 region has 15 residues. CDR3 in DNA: TGCGCCAGCAGCTTGGCAGCGCACCCATACAATGAGCAGTTCTTC. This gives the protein CASSLAAHPYNEQFF.

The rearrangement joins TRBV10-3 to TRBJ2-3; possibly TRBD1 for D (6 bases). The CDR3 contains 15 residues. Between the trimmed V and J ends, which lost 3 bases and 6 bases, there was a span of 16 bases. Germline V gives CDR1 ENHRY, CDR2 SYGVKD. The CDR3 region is CAISDGPQGQDTQYF. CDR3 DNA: TGTGCCATCAGTGATGGTCCCCAGGGGCAGGATACGCAGTATTTT.